This T cell receptor (beta chain) was captured by sequencing in a study of T-cell reconstitution after alpha-beta-depleted transplantation in children. A library of TCRbeta sequences, prepared with unique molecular identifiers, was generated. TCRdb re-derived calls from the PCR reads in MiXCR, one entry per CDR3 protein. The repertoire holds 400,000 to 500,000 distinct CDR3 sequences, with 11% as singletons. This clonotype has at least ten counts. V gave up 3 bases and J gave up 0 bases; unmatched junction bases: 2. The CDR3 is made up of 17 amino acids. Germline CDR1 is KGHDR and CDR2 is SFDVKD. The sample consisted of PBMCs from the stem cell graft donor, taken from the stem cell graft. The V call is TRBV24-1, the J call TRBJ2-1; 12 bases agree with TRBD2. The source of this sequence is a human donor who donated a stem cell graft to a child with acute myeloid leukemia. The DNA of the CDR3 is TGTGCCACCAGTGATCCGACTAGCGGGAGCTCCTACAATGAGCAGTTCTTC. As protein: CATSDPTSGSSYNEQFF.